This TCR beta chain was sequenced for a study of cytomegalovirus exposure and HLA in healthy donors. Findings and caveats of the study: A later look showed TCR association rates differing by HLA locus, highest for DRB1 and lowest for HLA-C. Investigators reported 150 to 200 TCR beta chains as tied to cytomegalovirus.

This PCR relied on a set of 60 Vbeta primers and 13 Jbeta primers. Profiled with immunoSEQ multiplex PCR; TCRdb holds only in-frame clones, not every one. The sample contains more than 95,000 clones, more than 70% of which appear only once. The CDR3 consists of 16 residues. Trimming at V came to 0 bases and at J to 8 bases, leaving 6 bases not matched to a gene. Germline V lookup: CDR1 SEHNR, CDR2 FQNEAQ (reference sequence). This clone appeared a few times. What it recognizes is unknown. The sequence was collected from a man between 50 and 59 years old in good health and CMV-seropositive. The V and J genes are TRBV7-9 and TRBJ1-6, with 8 positions matching TRBD1. The specimen was PBMCs. CDR3 bases: TGTGCCAGCAGCTTAGCGAAAACAGGGGGAGATTCACCCCTCCACTTT. It codes for CASSLAKTGGDSPLHF.